These T cell receptor beta chains were read from a single sample in a study of T cells in Graves' hyperthyroidism and ophthalmopathy. TCRdb re-derived calls from the multiplex PCR reads in MiXCR, one entry per CDR3 protein. The sample carries fewer than 650,000 distinct CDR3 sequences, 12% to 15% recorded once. Source material: blood. These receptors all come from a woman aged 18-29 years with Graves' ophthalmopathy. Both conserved end residues are part of each CDR3. A D gene is named only where the DNA matches it firmly. For some rows the clone size is stated as once, few or many, or as a class when expanded; others skip it.

v_call: TRBV11-3
clone_size: .
d_call: .
j_call: TRBJ2-2
cdr3_aa: CASSLGAESNTGELFF
cdr3_nt: TGTGCCAGCAGCTTAGGAGCGGAGTCGAACACCGGGGAGCTGTTTTTT

v_call: TRBV12-3/TRBV12-4
clone_size: many
d_call: TRBD1
j_call: TRBJ1-4
cdr3_aa: CASSGQVVNEKLFF
cdr3_nt: TGTGCCAGCAGTGGACAGGTTGTTAATGAAAAACTGTTTTTT

v_call: TRBV27
clone_size: many
d_call: TRBD2
j_call: TRBJ2-3
cdr3_aa: CASSLFRLTGGHTDTQYF
cdr3_nt: TGTGCCAGCAGTTTATTCAGATTGACGGGAGGGCATACAGATACGCAGTATTTT

v_call: TRBV11-3
clone_size: many
d_call: .
j_call: TRBJ2-1
cdr3_aa: CASSFRQSSYNEQFF
cdr3_nt: TGTGCCAGCAGCTTCCGACAGAGCTCCTACAATGAGCAGTTCTTC

v_call: TRBV9
clone_size: .
d_call: .
j_call: TRBJ1-2
cdr3_aa: CASSVAPGVGYTF
cdr3_nt: TGTGCCAGCAGCGTAGCCCCAGGGGTTGGCTACACCTTC

v_call: TRBV6-1
clone_size: many
d_call: TRBD2
j_call: TRBJ2-7
cdr3_aa: CASSRTSGLSLYEQYF
cdr3_nt: TGTGCCAGCAGCCGGACTAGCGGGCTGTCGCTCTACGAGCAGTACTTC

v_call: TRBV7-2
clone_size: many
d_call: .
j_call: TRBJ2-5
cdr3_aa: CASTIRGGQETQYF
cdr3_nt: TGTGCCAGCACCATCAGGGGGGGGCAAGAGACCCAGTACTTC

v_call: TRBV19
clone_size: .
d_call: .
j_call: TRBJ2-3
cdr3_aa: CASSIPWLDTQYF
cdr3_nt: TGTGCCAGTAGTATTCCATGGCTGGATACGCAGTATTTT

v_call: TRBV24-1
clone_size: .
d_call: .
j_call: TRBJ1-5
cdr3_aa: CATSGAGSDNQPQHF
cdr3_nt: TGTGCCACCTCAGGGGCAGGGTCTGACAATCAGCCCCAGCATTTT

v_call: TRBV6-5
clone_size: many
d_call: TRBD1
j_call: TRBJ2-7
cdr3_aa: CASSYPTGAQTYEQYF
cdr3_nt: TGTGCCAGCAGTTACCCGACAGGGGCCCAAACCTACGAGCAGTACTTC

v_call: TRBV6-1
clone_size: .
d_call: .
j_call: TRBJ2-7
cdr3_aa: CATKGDPYEQYF
cdr3_nt: TGTGCCACCAAAGGGGATCCTTACGAGCAGTACTTC

v_call: TRBV6-5
clone_size: many
d_call: .
j_call: TRBJ1-1
cdr3_aa: CASSYSSLLMNTEAFF
cdr3_nt: TGTGCCAGCAGTTACTCGTCCCTACTCATGAACACTGAAGCTTTCTTT

v_call: TRBV6-5
clone_size: many
d_call: TRBD1
j_call: TRBJ1-1
cdr3_aa: CASSYRGQVKTEAFF
cdr3_nt: TGTGCCAGCAGTTACAGAGGACAGGTGAAGACTGAAGCTTTCTTT

v_call: TRBV20-1
clone_size: .
d_call: TRBD1
j_call: TRBJ1-5
cdr3_aa: CSTIRRTGGAGSNQPQHF
cdr3_nt: TGCAGTACGATCCGTAGGACAGGGGGCGCTGGGAGCAATCAGCCCCAGCATTTT

v_call: TRBV20-1
clone_size: many
d_call: TRBD2
j_call: TRBJ2-1
cdr3_aa: CSRSSGGPNEQFF
cdr3_nt: TGCAGCAGGTCGAGCGGGGGCCCCAATGAGCAGTTCTTC

v_call: TRBV24-1
clone_size: many
d_call: .
j_call: TRBJ1-2
cdr3_aa: CATSTTESYGYTF
cdr3_nt: TGTGCCACCAGTACGACTGAGAGCTATGGCTACACCTTC